These 5 T cell receptor beta chains share one sample of origin, sequenced in a study of T cell repertoires in cytomegalovirus infection. Each CDR3 protein gets one entry after TCRdb re-called the reads with MiXCR. The table has approximately 630,000 distinct CDR3 sequences, roughly a quarter seen once; the top ten hold around 7.6%. The specimen sequenced was CD8+ T cells from PBMCs. The receptors were sampled from a human donor in good health (CMV status not recorded). Some clones in this sample may be carry-over from other donors' samples.

This chain uses TRBV9 with TRBJ2-3; D gene uncertain. Trimming pared 0 bases from V and 2 bases from J, leaving 10 bases between. The CDR3 is 15 residues long. Germline lookup yields CDR1 SGDLS and CDR2 YYNGEE. This CDR3 is CASSVVKGSTDTQYF. In DNA, the CDR3 is TGTGCCAGCAGCGTAGTGAAGGGATCCACAGATACGCAGTATTTT. The full variable domain, its missing parts supplied by reference TRBV9 and TRBJ2-3, is DSGVTQTPKHLITATGQRVTLRCSPRSGDLSVYWYQQSLDQGLQFLIQYYNGEERAKGNILERFSAQQFPDLHSELNLSSLELGDSALYFCASSVVKGSTDTQYFGPGTRLTVL.

In its sample, this clonotype was seen a few times. V and J are TRBV6-6 and TRBJ1-6; tentative D call: TRBD1 (5 bases). Germline V gene lookup returns CDR1 MNHNY and CDR2 SVGAGI (reference sequence). V lost 0 bases and J lost 4, with 10 bases in between. The length of the CDR3 is 16 residues. CDR3 in DNA: TGTGCCAGCAGTTACTCCCCGACAGAGTATAATTCACCCCTCCACTTT. Translated, it gives CASSYSPTEYNSPLHF.

This clonotype has just a few counts. Here the CDR3 DNA reads TGTGCCACCAGTGACCAGGGACAGGGGGCAAGTCAGCCCCAGCATTTT. Protein product: CATSDQGQGASQPQHF. The chain has TRBV24-1 and TRBJ1-5, with 12 bases matching TRBD1. Germline loops: CDR1 KGHDR, CDR2 SFDVKD. The CDR3 is made up of 16 amino acids. With 4 bases clipped from V and 6 bases from J, the junction kept 6 bases outside the gene matches.

This CDR3 reads CASSLARTSGGPYEQYF. DNA of the CDR3: TGTGCCAGCAGCTTAGCCCGCACTAGCGGGGGACCCTACGAGCAGTACTTC. The chain carries TRBV7-9 and TRBJ2-7; TRBD2 matches at 11 bases. In germline, CDR1 is SEHNR, CDR2 FQNEAQ (reference sequence). This CDR3 is 17 amino acids long. The junction had 6 bases not matched to a gene; V was cut back by 0 bases and J by 2 bases.

With regard to this clonotype: One junction end does not reproduce the germline sequence, and a read error may be involved. J is TRBJ2-5 and V is TRBV28; 10 bases match TRBD2. This CDR3 contains 15 residues. Germline CDR1 MDHEN, CDR2 SYDVKM. CDR3 sequence reads: CVSSWASGGKETQYF. In DNA, the CDR3 is TGTGTCAGCAGTTGGGCTAGCGGGGGCAAAGAGACCCAGTACTTC.